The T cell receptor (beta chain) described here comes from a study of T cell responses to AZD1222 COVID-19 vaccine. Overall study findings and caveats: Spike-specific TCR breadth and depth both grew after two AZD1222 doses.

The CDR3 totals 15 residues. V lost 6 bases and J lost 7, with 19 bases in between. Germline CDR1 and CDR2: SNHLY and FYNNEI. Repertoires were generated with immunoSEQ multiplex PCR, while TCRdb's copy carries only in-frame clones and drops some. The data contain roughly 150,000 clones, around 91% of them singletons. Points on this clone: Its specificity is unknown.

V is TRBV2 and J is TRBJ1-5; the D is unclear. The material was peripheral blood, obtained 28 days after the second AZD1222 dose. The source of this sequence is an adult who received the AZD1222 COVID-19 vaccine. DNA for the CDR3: TGTGCCAGCAGGGGCGGGCGTAGAGAAGTGCAGCCCCAGCATTTT. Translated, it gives CASRGGRREVQPQHF.